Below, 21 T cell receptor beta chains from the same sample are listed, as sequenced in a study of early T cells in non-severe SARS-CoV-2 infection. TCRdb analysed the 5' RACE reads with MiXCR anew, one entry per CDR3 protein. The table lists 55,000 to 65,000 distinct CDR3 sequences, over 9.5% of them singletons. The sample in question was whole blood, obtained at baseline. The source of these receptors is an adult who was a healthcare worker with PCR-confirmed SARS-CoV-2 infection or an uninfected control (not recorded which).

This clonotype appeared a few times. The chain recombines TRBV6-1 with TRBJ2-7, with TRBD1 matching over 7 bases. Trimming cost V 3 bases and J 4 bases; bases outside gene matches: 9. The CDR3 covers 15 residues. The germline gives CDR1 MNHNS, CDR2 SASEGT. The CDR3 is CASSEEEGASYEQYF. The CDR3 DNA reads TGTGCCAGCAGTGAGGAAGAGGGGGCCTCATACGAGCAGTACTTC.

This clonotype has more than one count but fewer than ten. The CDR3 DNA reads as TGCAGTGCTAGAGATGTCTTGCTAGGGTACAATGAGCAGTTCTTC. It is translated as CSARDVLLGYNEQFF. V gene TRBV20-1 combines with J gene TRBJ2-1; D remains unclear. The CDR3 extends over 15 amino acids. Germline V gives CDR1 DFQATT, CDR2 SNEGSKA (reference sequence). V shed 0 bases and J shed 4 bases, with 13 bases lying between them.

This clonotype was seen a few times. Written as DNA, the CDR3 is TGTGCCAGCCTTTCCCGGACACCCAGGACGGATCAGCCCCAGCATTTT. It yields the protein CASLSRTPRTDQPQHF. The chain couples TRBV6-1 to TRBJ1-5; maybe TRBD1 (5 bases). Trimming left V 8 bases short and J 5 bases short, with 22 bases between. This CDR3 has 16 amino acids. The V gene's germline CDR1 is MNHNS and CDR2 SASEGT.

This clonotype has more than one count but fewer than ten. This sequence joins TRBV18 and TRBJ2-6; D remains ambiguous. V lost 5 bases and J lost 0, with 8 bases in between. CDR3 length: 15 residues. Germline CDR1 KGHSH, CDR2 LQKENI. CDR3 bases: TGTGCCAGCTCATTAGACCTCTCTGGGGCCAACGTCCTGACTTTC. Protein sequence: CASSLDLSGANVLTF.

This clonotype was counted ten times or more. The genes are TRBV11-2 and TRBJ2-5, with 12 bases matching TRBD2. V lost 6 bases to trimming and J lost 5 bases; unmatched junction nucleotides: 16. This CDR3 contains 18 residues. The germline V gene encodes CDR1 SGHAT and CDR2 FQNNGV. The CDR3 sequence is CASSFAGTSGHQGETQYF. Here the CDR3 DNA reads TGTGCCAGCAGTTTCGCCGGGACTAGCGGGCACCAGGGGGAGACCCAGTACTTC. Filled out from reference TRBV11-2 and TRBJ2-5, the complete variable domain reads EAGVAQSPRYKIIEKRQSVAFWCNPISGHATLYWYQQILGQGPKLLIQFQNNGVVDDSQLPKDRFSAERLKGVDSTLKIQPAKLEDSAVYLCASSFAGTSGHQGETQYFGPGTRLLVL.

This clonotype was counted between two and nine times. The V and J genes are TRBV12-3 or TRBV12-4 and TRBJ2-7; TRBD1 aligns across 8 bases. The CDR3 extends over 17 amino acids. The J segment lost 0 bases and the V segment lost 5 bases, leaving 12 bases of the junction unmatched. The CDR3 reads CASSLDQGTGLSYEQYF. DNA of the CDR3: TGTGCCAGCAGTCTTGATCAGGGGACAGGACTCTCCTACGAGCAGTACTTC.

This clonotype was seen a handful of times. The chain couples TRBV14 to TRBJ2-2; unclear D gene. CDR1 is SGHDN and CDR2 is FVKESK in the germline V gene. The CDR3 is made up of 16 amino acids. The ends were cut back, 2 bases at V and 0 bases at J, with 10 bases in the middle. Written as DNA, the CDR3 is TGTGCCAGCAGCCAACCCGGACGATCGAACACCGGGGAGCTGTTTTTT. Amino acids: CASSQPGRSNTGELFF.

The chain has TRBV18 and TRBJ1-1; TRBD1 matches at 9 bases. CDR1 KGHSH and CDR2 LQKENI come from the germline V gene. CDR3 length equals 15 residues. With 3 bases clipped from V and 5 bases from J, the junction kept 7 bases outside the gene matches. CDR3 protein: CASSPPQGARTEAFF. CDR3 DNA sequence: TGTGCCAGCTCACCCCCACAGGGGGCGAGGACTGAAGCTTTCTTT. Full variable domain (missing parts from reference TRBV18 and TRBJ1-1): NAGVMQNPRHLVRRRGQEARLRCSPMKGHSHVYWYRQLPEEGLKFMVYLQKENIIDESGMPKERFSAEFPKEGPSILRIQQVVRGDSAAYFCASSPPQGARTEAFFGQGTRLTVV.

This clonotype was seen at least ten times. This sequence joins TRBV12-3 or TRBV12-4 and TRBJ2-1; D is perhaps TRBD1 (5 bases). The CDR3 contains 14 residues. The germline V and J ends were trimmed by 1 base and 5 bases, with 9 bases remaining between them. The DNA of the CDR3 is TGTGCCAGCAGTTTAGGACAGAATGACAATGAGCAGTTCTTC. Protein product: CASSLGQNDNEQFF.

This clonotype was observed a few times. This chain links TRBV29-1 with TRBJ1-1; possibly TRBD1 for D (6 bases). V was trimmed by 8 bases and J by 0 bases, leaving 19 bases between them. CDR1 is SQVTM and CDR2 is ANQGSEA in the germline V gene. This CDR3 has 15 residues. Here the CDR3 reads CSYSYRDIMNTEAFF. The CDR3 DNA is TGCAGCTATTCATACCGGGACATAATGAACACTGAAGCTTTCTTT.

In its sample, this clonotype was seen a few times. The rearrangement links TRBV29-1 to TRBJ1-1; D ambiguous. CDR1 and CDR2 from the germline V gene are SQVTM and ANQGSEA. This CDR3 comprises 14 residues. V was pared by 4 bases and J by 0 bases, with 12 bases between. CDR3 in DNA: TGCAGCGTTGCCCCCAGAATCATGAACACTGAAGCTTTCTTT. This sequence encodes CSVAPRIMNTEAFF.

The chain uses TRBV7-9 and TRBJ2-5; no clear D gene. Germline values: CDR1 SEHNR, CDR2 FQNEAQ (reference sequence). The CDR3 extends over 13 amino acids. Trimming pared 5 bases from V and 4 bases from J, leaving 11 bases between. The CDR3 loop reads CASSRTFGETQYF. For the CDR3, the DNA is TGTGCCAGCAGCCGGACCTTTGGAGAGACCCAGTACTTC.

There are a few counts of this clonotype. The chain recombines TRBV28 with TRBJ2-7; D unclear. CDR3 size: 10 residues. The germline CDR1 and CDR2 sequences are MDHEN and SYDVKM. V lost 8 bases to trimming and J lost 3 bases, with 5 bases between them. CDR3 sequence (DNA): TGTGCCAGCTCCCACTACGAGCAGTACTTC. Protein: CASSHYEQYF.

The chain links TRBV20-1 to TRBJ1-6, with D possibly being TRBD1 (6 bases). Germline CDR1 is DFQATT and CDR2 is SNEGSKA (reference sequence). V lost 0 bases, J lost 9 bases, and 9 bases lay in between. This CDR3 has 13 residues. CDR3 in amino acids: CSARDAGVSPLHF. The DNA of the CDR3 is TGCAGTGCTAGAGACGCAGGGGTTTCACCCCTCCACTTT.

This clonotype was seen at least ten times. The chain's CDR3 is CASSGGQGTEAFF. CDR3 in DNA: TGTGCCAGCAGCGGGGGACAGGGCACTGAAGCTTTCTTT. The chain couples TRBV28 to TRBJ1-1; the match to TRBD1 covers 9 bases. Trimming took 6 bases from V and 4 from J; bases not matched to a gene: 3. The CDR3 runs 13 residues. The germline gives CDR1 MDHEN, CDR2 SYDVKM.

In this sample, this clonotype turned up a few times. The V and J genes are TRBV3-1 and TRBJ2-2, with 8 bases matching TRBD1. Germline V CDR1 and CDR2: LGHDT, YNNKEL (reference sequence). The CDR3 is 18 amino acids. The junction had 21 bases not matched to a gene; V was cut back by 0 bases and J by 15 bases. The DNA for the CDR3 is TGTGCCAGCAGCCAAGATCTCGAGACACAGGGGGTCAAGGATTGGATGTTTTTT. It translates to CASSQDLETQGVKDWMFF.

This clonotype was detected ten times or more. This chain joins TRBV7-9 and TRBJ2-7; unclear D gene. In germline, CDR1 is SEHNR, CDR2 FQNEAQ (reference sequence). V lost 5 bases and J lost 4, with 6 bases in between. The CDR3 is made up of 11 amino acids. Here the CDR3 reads CASSALYEQYF. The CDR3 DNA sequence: TGTGCCAGCAGCGCCCTGTACGAGCAGTACTTC.

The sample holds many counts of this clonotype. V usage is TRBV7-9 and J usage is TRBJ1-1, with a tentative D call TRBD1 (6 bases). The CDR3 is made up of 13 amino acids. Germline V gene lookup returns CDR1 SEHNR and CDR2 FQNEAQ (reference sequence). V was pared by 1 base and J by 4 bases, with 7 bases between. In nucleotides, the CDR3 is TGTGCCAGCAGCTTAGAAGGGGGCACTGAAGCTTTCTTT. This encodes CASSLEGGTEAFF.

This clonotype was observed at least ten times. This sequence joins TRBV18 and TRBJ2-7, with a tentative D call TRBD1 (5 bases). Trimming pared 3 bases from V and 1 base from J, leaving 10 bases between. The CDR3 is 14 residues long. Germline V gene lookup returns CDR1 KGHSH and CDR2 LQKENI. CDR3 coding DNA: TGTGCCAGCTCACCGCGCCAGGGATCCTACGAGCAGTACTTC. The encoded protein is CASSPRQGSYEQYF.

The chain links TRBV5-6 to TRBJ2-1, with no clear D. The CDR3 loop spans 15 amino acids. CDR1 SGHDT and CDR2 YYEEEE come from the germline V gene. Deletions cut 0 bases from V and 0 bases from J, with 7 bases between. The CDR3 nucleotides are TGTGCCAGCAGCTTGGGCCGGAGCTCCTACAATGAGCAGTTCTTC. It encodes CASSLGRSSYNEQFF.

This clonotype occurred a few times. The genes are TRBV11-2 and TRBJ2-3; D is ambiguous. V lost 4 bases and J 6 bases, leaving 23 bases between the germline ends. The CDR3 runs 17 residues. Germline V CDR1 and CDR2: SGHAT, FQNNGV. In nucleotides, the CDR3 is TGTGCCAGCAGCTCCTTACTGACACGGACGGATATGGATACGCAGTATTTT. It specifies CASSSLLTRTDMDTQYF.